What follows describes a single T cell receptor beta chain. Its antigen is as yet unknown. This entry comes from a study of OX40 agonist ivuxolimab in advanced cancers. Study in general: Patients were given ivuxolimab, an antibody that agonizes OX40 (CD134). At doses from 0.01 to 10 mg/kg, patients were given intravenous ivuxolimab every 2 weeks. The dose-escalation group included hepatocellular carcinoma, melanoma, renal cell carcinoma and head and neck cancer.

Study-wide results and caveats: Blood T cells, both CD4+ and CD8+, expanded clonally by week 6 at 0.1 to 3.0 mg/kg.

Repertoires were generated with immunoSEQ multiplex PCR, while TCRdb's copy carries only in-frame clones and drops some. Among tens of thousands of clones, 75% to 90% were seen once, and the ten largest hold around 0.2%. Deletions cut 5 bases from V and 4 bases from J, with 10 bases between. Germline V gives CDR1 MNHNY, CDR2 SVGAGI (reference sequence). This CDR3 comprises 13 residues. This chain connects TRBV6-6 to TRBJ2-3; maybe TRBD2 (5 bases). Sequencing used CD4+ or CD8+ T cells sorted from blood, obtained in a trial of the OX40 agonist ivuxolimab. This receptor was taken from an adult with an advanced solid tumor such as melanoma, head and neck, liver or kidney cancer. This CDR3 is CASSRGFADTQYF. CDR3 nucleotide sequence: TGTGCCAGCAGTCGGGGTTTCGCAGATACGCAGTATTTT.